This T cell receptor beta chain originates from a study of blood T cell repertoires in COVID-19. Study as a whole: The United States, Italy and Spain supplied acute and convalescent COVID-19 samples. The analysed material was cDNA or gDNA that came from T cells, B-cell-depleted T cells, or PBMCs.

Authors' processing steps: From reference gene primer amplification, estimates of nucleated cell counts were derived. Data came from immunoSEQ multiplex PCR; TCRdb stores just in-frame clones and leaves some out. The V and J calls and clone size come from that table; D and trimming were worked out from the DNA. The sample holds 200,000 to 250,000 clones; around 89% are singletons and the top ten take over 1.5%. This clone was detected once. Specimen: peripheral blood. The clonotype comes from a man between 65 and 85 years old with acute or convalescent COVID-19.

CDR3 amino acids: CASSLKREYHNEQFF. The CDR3 DNA follows: TGTGCCAGCAGCTTGAAGCGGGAGTACCACAATGAGCAGTTCTTC. The rearrangement links TRBV5-5 to TRBJ2-1; 8 bases map to TRBD2. Germline values: CDR1 SGHKS, CDR2 YYEKEE (reference sequence). This CDR3 contains 15 residues. Trimming took 1 base from V and 5 from J; bases not matched to a gene: 5.